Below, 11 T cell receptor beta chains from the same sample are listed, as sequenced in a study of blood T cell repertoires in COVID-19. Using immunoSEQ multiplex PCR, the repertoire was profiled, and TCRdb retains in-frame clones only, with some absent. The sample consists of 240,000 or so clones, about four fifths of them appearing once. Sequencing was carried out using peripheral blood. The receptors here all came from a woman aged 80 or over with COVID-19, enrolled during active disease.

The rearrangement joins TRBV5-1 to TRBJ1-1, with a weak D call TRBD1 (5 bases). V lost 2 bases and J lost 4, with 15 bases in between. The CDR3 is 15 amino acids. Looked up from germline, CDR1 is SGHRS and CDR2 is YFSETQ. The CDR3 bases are TGCGCCAGCAGCTTCTCCCAGGGTAGGGGCACTGAAGCTTTCTTT. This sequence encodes CASSFSQGRGTEAFF.

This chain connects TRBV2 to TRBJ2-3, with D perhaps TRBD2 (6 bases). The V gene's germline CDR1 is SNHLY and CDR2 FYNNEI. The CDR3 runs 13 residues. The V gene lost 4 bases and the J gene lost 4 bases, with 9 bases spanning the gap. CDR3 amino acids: CASSASSADTQYF. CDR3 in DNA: TGTGCCAGCAGTGCGTCTAGCGCAGATACGCAGTATTTT.

CDR3 protein: CASFSSGRTQGGNEQFF. CDR3 sequence (DNA): TGTGCCAGCTTTTCTAGCGGGAGGACCCAGGGGGGGAATGAGCAGTTCTTC. J is TRBJ2-1 and V is TRBV7-9, with 11 bases that match TRBD2. Germline CDR1 is SEHNR and CDR2 is FQNEAQ (reference sequence). V lost 8 bases to trimming and J lost 7 bases; unmatched junction nucleotides: 16. CDR3 length equals 17 residues.

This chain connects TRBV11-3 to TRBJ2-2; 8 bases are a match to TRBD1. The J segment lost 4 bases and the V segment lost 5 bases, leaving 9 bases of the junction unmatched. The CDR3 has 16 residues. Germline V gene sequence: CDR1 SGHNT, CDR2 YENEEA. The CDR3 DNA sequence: TGTGCCAGCAGCCGGTCGGGGACAGGCCTCACCGGGGAGCTGTTTTTT. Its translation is CASSRSGTGLTGELFF. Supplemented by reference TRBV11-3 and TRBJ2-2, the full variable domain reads EAGVVQSPRYKIIEKKQPVAFWCNPISGHNTLYWYLQNLGQGPELLIRYENEEAVDDSQLPKDRFSAERLKGVDSTLKIQPAELGDSAVYLCASSRSGTGLTGELFFGEGSRLTVL.

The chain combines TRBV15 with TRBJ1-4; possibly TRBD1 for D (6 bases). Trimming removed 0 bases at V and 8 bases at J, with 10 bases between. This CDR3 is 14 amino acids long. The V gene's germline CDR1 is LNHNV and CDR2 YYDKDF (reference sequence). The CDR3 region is CATSRDRQAEKLFF. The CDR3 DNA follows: TGTGCCACCAGCAGAGATCGACAGGCGGAAAAACTGTTTTTT.

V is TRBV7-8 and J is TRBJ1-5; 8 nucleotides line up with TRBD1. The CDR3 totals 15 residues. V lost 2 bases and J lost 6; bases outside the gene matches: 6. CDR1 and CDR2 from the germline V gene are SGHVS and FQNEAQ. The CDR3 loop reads CASSLRDRYGQPQHF. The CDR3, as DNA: TGTGCCAGCAGCTTAAGGGACAGGTACGGTCAGCCCCAGCATTTT.

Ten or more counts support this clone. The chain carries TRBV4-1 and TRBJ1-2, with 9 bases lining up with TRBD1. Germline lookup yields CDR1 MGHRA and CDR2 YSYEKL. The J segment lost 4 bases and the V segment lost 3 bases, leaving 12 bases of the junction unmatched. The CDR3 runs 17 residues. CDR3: CASSQGPGTGSGYGYTF. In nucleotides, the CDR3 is TGCGCCAGCAGCCAGGGTCCCGGGACAGGGTCGGGCTATGGCTACACCTTC.

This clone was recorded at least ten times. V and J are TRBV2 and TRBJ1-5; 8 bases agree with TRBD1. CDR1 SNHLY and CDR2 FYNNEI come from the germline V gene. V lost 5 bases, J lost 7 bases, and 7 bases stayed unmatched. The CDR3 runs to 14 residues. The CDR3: CASSLGQGWQPQHF. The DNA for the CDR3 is TGTGCCAGCAGTCTTGGACAGGGCTGGCAGCCCCAGCATTTT.

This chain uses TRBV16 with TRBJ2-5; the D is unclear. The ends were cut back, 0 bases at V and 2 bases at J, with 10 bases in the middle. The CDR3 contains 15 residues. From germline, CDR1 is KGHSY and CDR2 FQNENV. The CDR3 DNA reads TGTGCCAGCAGCCAATCAGCGATTGGTCAAGAGACCCAGTACTTC. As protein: CASSQSAIGQETQYF.

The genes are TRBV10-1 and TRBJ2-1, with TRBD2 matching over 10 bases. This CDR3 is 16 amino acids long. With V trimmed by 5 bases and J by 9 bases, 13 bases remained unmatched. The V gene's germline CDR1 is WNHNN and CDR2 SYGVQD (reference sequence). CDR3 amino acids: CASSPRRAGGPGEQFF. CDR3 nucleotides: TGCGCCAGCAGTCCCAGGAGAGCGGGGGGGCCCGGTGAGCAGTTCTTC.

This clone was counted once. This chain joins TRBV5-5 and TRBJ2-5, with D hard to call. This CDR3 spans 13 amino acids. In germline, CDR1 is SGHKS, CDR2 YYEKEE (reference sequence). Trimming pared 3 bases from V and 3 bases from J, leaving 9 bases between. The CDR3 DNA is TGTGCCAGCAGCTGGGCCGCCGAAGAGACCCAGTACTTC. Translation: CASSWAAEETQYF.